These T cell receptor beta chains were read from a single sample in a study of blood T cells in healthy people across ages. One entry per CDR3 protein results from TCRdb running MiXCR on the 5' RACE reads. The table includes around 900,000 distinct CDR3 sequences, roughly 51% detected once. Sequenced: blood. These receptors came from a woman between 55 and 75 years old in good health. The CDR3 runs from the conserved cysteine through the conserved F or W. D genes are given only for firm matches. Only part of the rows carry a size: once, few, many, or a class if the clone is expanded.

TRBJ2-7 | TRBV7-2 | few | - | CASSLIASNYEQYF | TGTGCCAGCAGCTTAATAGCGTCCAACTACGAGCAGTACTTC
TRBJ2-5 | TRBV20-1 | few | TRBD2 | CSARGLAGGDETQYF | TGCAGTGCTAGGGGACTAGCGGGAGGTGATGAGACCCAGTACTTC
TRBJ2-6 | TRBV5-6 | - | - | CASSPDSFRANVLTF | TGTGCCAGCAGCCCGGACAGTTTTCGGGCCAACGTCCTGACTTTC
TRBJ2-2 | TRBV29-1 | - | - | CSFRQNLNTGELFF | TGCAGCTTCCGACAGAACCTGAACACCGGGGAGCTGTTTTTT
TRBJ2-5 | TRBV11-2 | - | TRBD1 | CASSLKSGQGWETQYF | TGTGCCAGCAGCTTAAAGTCGGGACAGGGGTGGGAGACCCAGTACTTC
TRBJ2-3 | TRBV7-9 | - | TRBD2 | CASSASGRYTQYF | TGTGCCAGCAGCGCTAGCGGGAGGTATACGCAGTATTTT
TRBJ2-5 | TRBV12-5 | - | - | CASGLGDSVQETQYF | TGTGCTAGTGGTTTGGGAGACAGTGTCCAAGAGACCCAGTACTTC
TRBJ2-5 | TRBV10-3 | - | TRBD1 | CASRSTGDTETQYF | TGTGCCTCAAGATCCACAGGGGACACAGAGACCCAGTACTTC
TRBJ2-7 | TRBV29-1 | many | - | CSVDTSTHEQYF | TGCAGCGTTGACACTAGTACCCACGAGCAGTACTTC
TRBJ1-4 | TRBV7-9 | - | TRBD1 | CASSRGQGVEKLFF | TGTGCCAGCAGCCGGGGACAGGGGGTTGAAAAACTGTTTTTT
TRBJ1-2 | TRBV2 | few | TRBD1 | CASSPWTGGFGYTF | TGTGCCAGCAGCCCTTGGACAGGGGGCTTTGGCTACACCTTC
TRBJ2-1 | TRBV20-1 | - | TRBD2 | CSASSTPGLAGVRSYNEQFF | TGCAGTGCTAGCTCCACCCCGGGACTAGCGGGAGTAAGGTCCTACAATGAGCAGTTCTTC
TRBJ2-5 | TRBV29-1 | few | TRBD2 | CSVETRGEILETQYF | TGCAGCGTTGAAACCCGGGGGGAGATTCTGGAGACCCAGTACTTC
TRBJ2-3 | TRBV5-5 | - | - | CASSYRSEDTQYF | TGTGCCAGCAGCTACAGGTCGGAGGATACGCAGTATTTT
TRBJ2-1 | TRBV10-3 | - | TRBD1 | CAINPGQGYNEQFF | TGTGCCATCAACCCGGGACAGGGGTACAATGAGCAGTTCTTC
TRBJ2-1 | TRBV20-1 | - | TRBD2 | CSALADAYNEQFF | TGCAGTGCCCTAGCGGACGCCTACAATGAGCAGTTCTTC
TRBJ1-1 | TRBV12-3/TRBV12-4 | - | - | CASSLDSSTEAFF | TGTGCCAGCAGTTTGGACAGTAGCACTGAAGCTTTCTTT
TRBJ2-7 | TRBV28 | - | - | CASSLRHLTRYEQYF | TGTGCCAGCAGTTTGAGACACCTCACTCGCTACGAGCAGTACTTC
TRBJ1-5 | TRBV27 | - | - | CASSLQGSWAPQHF | TGTGCCAGCAGTTTACAGGGATCATGGGCGCCCCAGCATTTT
TRBJ2-7 | TRBV7-8 | - | TRBD1 | CASSVDRGPSYEQYF | TGTGCCAGCAGCGTAGACAGGGGCCCATCCTACGAGCAGTACTTC
TRBJ2-1 | TRBV15 | few | TRBD2 | CATTSGIYNEQFF | TGTGCCACCACTAGCGGGATTTACAATGAGCAGTTCTTC
TRBJ2-5 | TRBV6-2/TRBV6-3 | - | TRBD1 | CASRPTGQGIETQYF | TGTGCCAGCAGGCCGACGGGACAGGGAATCGAGACCCAGTACTTC
TRBJ2-7 | TRBV15 | - | - | CATSRDLPQNEQYF | TGTGCCACCAGCAGAGATCTCCCACAGAACGAGCAGTACTTC
TRBJ2-7 | TRBV12-3/TRBV12-4 | few | TRBD1 | CASSFDRGHYEQYF | TGTGCCAGCAGTTTCGACAGGGGGCACTACGAGCAGTACTTC
TRBJ2-7 | TRBV2 | few | - | CASYRAPAEQYEQYF | TGTGCCAGCTATAGGGCCCCTGCAGAGCAATACGAGCAGTACTTC
TRBJ2-2 | TRBV3-1 | - | - | CASSQGGPTGELFF | TGTGCCAGCAGCCAAGGAGGGCCTACCGGGGAGCTGTTTTTT
TRBJ2-1 | TRBV14 | few | - | CASSQTVYEQFF | TGTGCCAGCAGCCAAACGGTCTATGAGCAGTTCTTC
TRBJ2-5 | TRBV25-1 | - | TRBD1 | CASTPTGGPETQYF | TGTGCCAGCACCCCGACAGGGGGCCCGGAGACCCAGTACTTC
TRBJ2-1 | TRBV3-1 | - | - | CASSQVRGLAVNNEQFF | TGTGCCAGCAGCCAAGTTCGGGGGCTAGCGGTTAACAATGAGCAGTTCTTC
TRBJ2-5 | TRBV6-2/TRBV6-3 | few | TRBD2 | CASSYVAGELFQETQYF | TGTGCCAGCAGTTACGTTGCGGGAGAACTGTTTCAAGAGACCCAGTACTTC
TRBJ2-3 | TRBV6-5 | - | - | CASSPSHDLSTDTQYF | TGTGCCAGCAGTCCTTCCCATGACCTAAGCACAGATACGCAGTATTTT
TRBJ2-1 | TRBV20-1 | - | TRBD2 | CSAPGTSVVNEQFF | TGCAGTGCTCCCGGGACTAGCGTAGTTAATGAGCAGTTCTTC
TRBJ2-7 | TRBV5-6 | - | TRBD1 | CASSAWTGGSKSYEQYF | TGTGCCAGCAGCGCCTGGACAGGGGGCTCTAAATCCTACGAGCAGTACTTC
TRBJ1-2 | TRBV4-3 | few | - | CASSHLLNSEDGYTF | TGCGCCAGCAGCCACCTACTGAATTCGGAGGATGGCTACACCTTC
TRBJ1-5 | TRBV6-1 | few | TRBD1 | CASSGGQGKYSNQPQHF | TGTGCCAGCAGTGGGGGACAGGGGAAATATAGCAATCAGCCCCAGCATTTT
TRBJ2-7 | TRBV7-2 | few | - | CASSLLEGGEQYF | TGTGCCAGCAGCTTATTGGAGGGAGGCGAGCAGTACTTC
TRBJ2-5 | TRBV28 | - | TRBD1 | CASSLGTGGRQTQYF | TGTGCCAGCAGTTTAGGGACAGGGGGCAGGCAGACCCAGTACTTC
TRBJ2-2 | TRBV7-2 | - | TRBD1 | CASRRTGWTGELFF | TGTGCCAGCAGACGGACAGGTTGGACCGGGGAGCTGTTTTTT
TRBJ2-6 | TRBV29-1 | - | - | CSVEKEGSLSGANVLTF | TGCAGCGTCGAGAAGGAGGGATCCCTCTCTGGGGCCAACGTCCTGACTTTC
TRBJ2-1 | TRBV20-1 | - | - | CSASWNEQFF | TGCAGTGCTAGCTGGAATGAGCAGTTCTTC
TRBJ1-1 | TRBV20-1 | - | - | CSARDEGVDTEAFF | TGCAGTGCTAGAGATGAGGGGGTCGATACTGAAGCTTTCTTT
TRBJ2-3 | TRBV7-2 | few | TRBD2 | CASSLKAGRDTQYF | TGTGCCAGCAGTCTTAAAGCGGGAAGGGATACGCAGTATTTT
TRBJ2-7 | TRBV30 | once | TRBD2 | CAWTSGYSYEQYF | TGTGCCTGGACTAGCGGGTACTCCTACGAGCAGTACTTC
TRBJ1-1 | TRBV6-2/TRBV6-3 | - | - | CASSYSTGPRNTEAFF | TGTGCCAGCAGTTACTCGACAGGACCAAGGAACACTGAAGCTTTCTTT
TRBJ1-4 | TRBV29-1 | - | TRBD1 | CSVHNRGSDEKLFF | TGCAGCGTTCACAACAGGGGTTCTGATGAAAAACTGTTTTTT
TRBJ2-2 | TRBV3-1 | once | - | CASSPNYGRTGELFF | TGTGCCAGCAGCCCAAACTATGGGAGGACCGGGGAGCTGTTTTTT
TRBJ2-3 | TRBV4-2 | few | - | CASSQDPVGTDTQYF | TGTGCCAGCAGCCAAGACCCAGTGGGGACAGATACGCAGTATTTT
TRBJ2-5 | TRBV6-5 | once | - | CASSYGLWLSFQYF | TGTGCCAGCAGTTATGGGCTTTGGCTCTCCTTCCAGTACTTC
TRBJ1-2 | TRBV7-2 | few | - | CASSLRFSYGYTF | TGTGCCAGCAGCCTCCGCTTCTCTTATGGCTACACCTTC
TRBJ2-7 | TRBV27 | - | TRBD2 | CASKAGTSFFYEQYF | TGTGCCAGCAAAGCCGGGACTAGCTTTTTCTATGAGCAGTACTTC
TRBJ2-1 | TRBV29-1 | - | - | CSVIGNEQFF | TGCAGCGTCATTGGGAATGAGCAGTTCTTC
TRBJ2-5 | TRBV21-1 | - | - | CASGGSRVETQYF | TGTGCCAGCGGAGGGAGTAGAGTGGAGACCCAGTACTTC
TRBJ1-4 | TRBV6-5 | once | - | CACRVRGVRHEKLFF | TGTGCCTGCCGTGTACGTGGGGTGAGGCATGAAAAACTGTTTTTT
TRBJ2-4 | TRBV29-1 | few | - | CSVEPGVGIQYF | TGCAGCGTTGAGCCAGGGGTCGGCATTCAGTACTTC
TRBJ2-5 | TRBV5-5 | - | - | CASSPDWDSVQYF | TGTGCCAGCAGCCCAGACTGGGATTCGGTGCAGTACTTC
TRBJ2-7 | TRBV12-3/TRBV12-4 | - | TRBD1 | CASNTFGTDYEQYF | TGTGCCAGCAACACGTTCGGGACAGACTACGAGCAGTACTTC
TRBJ2-3 | TRBV28 | - | - | CASNGEDFTDTQYF | TGTGCCAGCAATGGGGAGGACTTCACAGATACGCAGTATTTT
TRBJ2-3 | TRBV2 | - | TRBD2 | CASMYQRGSTDTQYF | TGTGCCAGCATGTACCAGCGGGGAAGCACAGATACGCAGTATTTT
TRBJ2-5 | TRBV4-2 | - | TRBD2 | CASTQALAGYNEQYF | TGTGCCAGCACCCAAGCACTAGCGGGGTACAATGAGCAGTACTTC
TRBJ2-1 | TRBV15 | few | - | CATTSSRGSYNEQFF | TGTGCCACTACCTCCAGTAGAGGCTCCTACAATGAGCAGTTCTTC